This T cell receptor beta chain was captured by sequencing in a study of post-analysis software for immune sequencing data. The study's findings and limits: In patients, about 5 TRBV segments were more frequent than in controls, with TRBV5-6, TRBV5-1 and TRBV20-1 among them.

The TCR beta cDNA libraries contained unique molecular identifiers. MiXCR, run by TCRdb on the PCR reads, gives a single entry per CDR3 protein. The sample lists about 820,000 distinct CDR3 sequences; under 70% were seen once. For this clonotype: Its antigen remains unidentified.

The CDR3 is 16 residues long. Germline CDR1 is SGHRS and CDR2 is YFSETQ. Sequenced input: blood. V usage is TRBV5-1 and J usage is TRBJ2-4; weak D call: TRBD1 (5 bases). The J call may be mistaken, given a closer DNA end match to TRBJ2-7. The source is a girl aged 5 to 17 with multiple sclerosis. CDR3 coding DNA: TGCGCCAGCAGCCCTCCATTTACAGGAAGCTCCTACGAGCAGTACTTC. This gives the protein CASSPPFTGSSYEQYF.